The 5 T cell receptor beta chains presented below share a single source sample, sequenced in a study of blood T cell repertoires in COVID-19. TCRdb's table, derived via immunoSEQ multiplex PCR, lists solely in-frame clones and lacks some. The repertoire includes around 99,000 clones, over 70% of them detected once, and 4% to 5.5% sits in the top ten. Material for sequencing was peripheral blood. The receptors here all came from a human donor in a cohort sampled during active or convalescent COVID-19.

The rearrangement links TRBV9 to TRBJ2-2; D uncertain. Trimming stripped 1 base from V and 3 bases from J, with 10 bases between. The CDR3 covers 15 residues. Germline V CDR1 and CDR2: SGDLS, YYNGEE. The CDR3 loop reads CASSVIPTDTGELFF. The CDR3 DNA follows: TGTGCCAGCAGCGTAATCCCAACGGACACCGGGGAGCTGTTTTTT.

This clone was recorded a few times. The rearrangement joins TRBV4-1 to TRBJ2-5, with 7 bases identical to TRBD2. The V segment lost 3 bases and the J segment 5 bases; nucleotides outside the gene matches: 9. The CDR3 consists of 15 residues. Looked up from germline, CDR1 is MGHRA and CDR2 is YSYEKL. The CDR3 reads CASSHTGGSGETQYF. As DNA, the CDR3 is TGCGCCAGCAGCCACACAGGCGGTAGCGGGGAGACCCAGTACTTC.

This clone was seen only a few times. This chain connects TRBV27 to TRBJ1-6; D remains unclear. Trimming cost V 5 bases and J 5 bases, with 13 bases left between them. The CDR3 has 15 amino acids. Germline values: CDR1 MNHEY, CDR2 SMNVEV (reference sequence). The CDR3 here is CASSPRRSDNSPLHF. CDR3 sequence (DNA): TGTGCCAGCAGTCCCCGGCGGAGCGATAATTCACCCCTCCACTTT.

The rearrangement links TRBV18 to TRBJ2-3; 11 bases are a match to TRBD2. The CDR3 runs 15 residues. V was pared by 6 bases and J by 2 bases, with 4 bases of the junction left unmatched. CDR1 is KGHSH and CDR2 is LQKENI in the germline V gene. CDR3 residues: CASSRLAGSTDTQYF. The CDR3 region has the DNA TGTGCCAGCTCCAGACTAGCGGGGTCCACAGATACGCAGTATTTT.

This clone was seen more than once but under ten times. The CDR3 DNA reads as TGTGCCAGTAGTAGTGGGAGGATTCTTAACTATGGCTACACCTTC. It yields the protein CASSSGRILNYGYTF. V is TRBV19 and J is TRBJ1-2, with D unclear. V dropped 4 bases and J dropped 1 base, with 13 bases sitting between them. This CDR3 spans 15 amino acids. CDR1 and CDR2 from the germline V gene are LNHDA and SQIVND (reference sequence).